The 17 T cell receptor beta chains below all came from one sample that was sequenced in a study of T cell responses to AZD1222 COVID-19 vaccine. Profiling relied on immunoSEQ multiplex PCR, and the TCRdb table lists in-frame clones only, not all of them. The data contain around 100,000 clones, 90% of them singletons. The source material was peripheral blood, sampled on day 0 of AZD1222 vaccination. These receptors were obtained from an adult in good health.

A few counts support this clone. The chain combines TRBV24-1 with TRBJ1-5; TRBD1 might be the D (5 bases). The CDR3 length is 14 residues. The V end lost 4 bases, the J end lost 2 bases, and 8 bases lay between the germline ends. Germline V gene lookup returns CDR1 KGHDR and CDR2 SFDVKD. The CDR3 here is CATSEAGGNQPQHF. CDR3 bases: TGTGCCACCAGTGAGGCGGGGGGCAATCAGCCCCAGCATTTT.

V usage is TRBV27 and J usage is TRBJ2-2; TRBD2 aligns across 8 bases. The CDR3 has 16 residues. Germline V CDR1 and CDR2: MNHEY, SMNVEV (reference sequence). With 8 bases clipped from V and 4 bases from J, the junction kept 12 bases outside the gene matches. Here the CDR3 reads CASSPGGGAITGELFF. The CDR3 bases are TGTGCCAGCTCCCCGGGAGGGGGGGCGATCACCGGGGAGCTGTTTTTT.

V is TRBV7-2 and J is TRBJ2-5; D is undetermined. This CDR3 comprises 11 residues. Germline loops: CDR1 SGHTA, CDR2 FQGNSA. Trimming took off 0 bases at V and 5 bases at J, with 1 base between the two ends. The CDR3 loop reads CASSLAETQYF. DNA of the CDR3: TGTGCCAGCAGCTTAGCGGAGACCCAGTACTTC.

This chain links TRBV5-4 with TRBJ1-3; D not certain. V was cut by 5 bases and J by 0 bases, with 12 bases left in between. Germline V gene sequence: CDR1 SGHNT, CDR2 YYREEE (reference sequence). This CDR3 region has 15 residues. CDR3 DNA sequence: TGTGCCAGCAGTCCAAATGCAGCCTCTGGAAACACCATATATTTT. As protein: CASSPNAASGNTIYF.

The chain employs TRBV5-1 and TRBJ2-2; 9 bases are a match to TRBD2. The J segment lost 2 bases and the V segment lost 2 bases, leaving 13 bases of the junction unmatched. The length of the CDR3 is 19 residues. The germline gives CDR1 SGHRS, CDR2 YFSETQ. CDR3 in amino acids: CASSLNHASGALNTGELFF. CDR3 DNA sequence: TGCGCCAGCAGCTTAAACCATGCTAGCGGGGCCTTAAACACCGGGGAGCTGTTTTTT.

This clone showed up just once. J is TRBJ2-1 and V is TRBV5-1, with D maybe TRBD2 (6 bases). The CDR3 has 15 amino acids. The germline V gene encodes CDR1 SGHRS and CDR2 YFSETQ. Deletions cut 3 bases from V and 3 bases from J, with 13 bases between. The DNA for the CDR3 is TGCGCCAGCAGCTCGGGAGAAGAATACTACAATGAGCAGTTCTTC. This codes for CASSSGEEYYNEQFF.

CDR3 in amino acids: CATKGANYEQYF. The CDR3 DNA reads as TGTGCCACCAAGGGGGCGAACTACGAGCAGTACTTC. The chain has TRBV6-5 and TRBJ2-7; 7 nucleotides agree with TRBD1. The junction had 6 bases not matched to a gene; V was cut back by 10 bases and J by 3 bases. CDR1 is MNHEY, CDR2 SVGAGI, per germline. The CDR3 extends over 12 amino acids.

DNA of the CDR3: TGTGCCAGCAGCTTAGAAAACAGGGCCCTCGCGGGGGAGCTGTTTTTT. It specifies CASSLENRALAGELFF. The chain employs TRBV11-2 and TRBJ2-2; possible D gene TRBD1, 6 bases. Germline values: CDR1 SGHAT, CDR2 FQNNGV. The CDR3 runs 16 residues. V dropped 0 bases and J dropped 8 bases, with 16 bases sitting between them.

The genes are TRBV3-1 (or the pseudogene TRBV3-2) and TRBJ2-2; 8 nucleotides match TRBD2. In germline, CDR1 is LGHDT, CDR2 YNNKEL (reference sequence). The CDR3 covers 17 residues. V was clipped by 1 base and J by 2 bases; unmatched bases: 6. DNA of the CDR3: TGTGCCAGCAGCCAAGGATCCAGCGGGGGAAACACCGGGGAGCTGTTTTTT. Protein product: CASSQGSSGGNTGELFF.

V is TRBV3-1 (or the pseudogene TRBV3-2) and J is TRBJ1-6, with 10 bases lining up with TRBD1. Trimming removed 5 bases from V and 9 bases from J; junction bases left unmatched: 4. The germline gives CDR1 LGHDT, CDR2 YNNKEL (reference sequence). The CDR3 spans 14 residues. The CDR3 protein is CASSRQGAGSPLHF. The CDR3 DNA is TGTGCCAGCAGCAGACAGGGGGCCGGTTCACCCCTCCACTTT.

The chain couples TRBV2 to TRBJ2-3; D possibly corresponds to TRBD1 (5 bases). V was trimmed by 7 bases and J by 6 bases, leaving 14 bases between them. CDR3 size: 13 residues. CDR1 and CDR2 from the germline V gene are SNHLY and FYNNEI. CDR3 DNA: TGTGCCAGCATATTATGGGGCGAGGATACGCAGTATTTT. It translates to CASILWGEDTQYF.

The genes are TRBV2 and TRBJ1-2; 7 bases are shared with TRBD1. The germline V gene has CDR1 SNHLY and CDR2 FYNNEI. CDR3 length: 14 residues. V lost 7 bases, J lost 5 bases, and 10 bases stayed unmatched. In DNA, the CDR3 is TGTGCCAGCATCACACGGGACAGAGTTTATGGCTACACCTTC. Its protein product is CASITRDRVYGYTF.

This chain connects TRBV5-1 to TRBJ1-4; tentatively, D is TRBD1 (6 bases). Germline values: CDR1 SGHRS, CDR2 YFSETQ. V was pared by 0 bases and J by 8 bases, with 17 bases between. The CDR3 sequence is 16 residues long. The CDR3 is CASSLGEQGIGEKLFF. The CDR3 DNA sequence: TGCGCCAGCAGCTTGGGGGAACAGGGCATAGGGGAAAAACTGTTTTTT.

V and J are TRBV13 and TRBJ1-2; tentatively, D is TRBD1 (5 bases). V lost 1 base, J lost 1 base, and 7 bases lay in between. The CDR3 sequence is 14 residues long. Germline V gene data show CDR1 as PRHDT and CDR2 as FYEKMQ (reference sequence). Written as DNA, the CDR3 is TGTGCCAGCAGCTTAGTTGGGGGTAACTATGGCTACACCTTC. Protein: CASSLVGGNYGYTF. The whole variable domain, filled in from reference TRBV13 and TRBJ1-2, reads AAGVIQSPRHLIKEKRETATLKCYPIPRHDTVYWYQQGPGQDPQFLISFYEKMQSDKGSIPDRFSAQQFSDYHSELNMSSLELGDSALYFCASSLVGGNYGYTFGSGTRLTVV.

The V and J genes are TRBV2 and TRBJ2-7; TRBD1 might be the D (6 bases). V was clipped by 0 bases and J by 2 bases, with 17 bases between them. Germline lookup yields CDR1 SNHLY and CDR2 FYNNEI. The CDR3 covers 17 residues. Here the CDR3 DNA reads TGTGCCAGCAGTGAAGCTCCGGTAGGGGGTGGAACCTACGAGCAGTACTTC. Encoded protein: CASSEAPVGGGTYEQYF. Looking up the rest from reference TRBV2 and TRBJ2-7 gives the full variable domain: EPEVTQTPSHQVTQMGQEVILRCVPISNHLYFYWYRQILGQKVEFLVSFYNNEISEKSEIFDDQFSVERPDGSNFTLKIRSTKLEDSAMYFCASSEAPVGGGTYEQYFGPGTRLTVT.

V and J are TRBV28 and TRBJ1-2; D unclear. Germline V gene data show CDR1 as MDHEN and CDR2 as SYDVKM. The CDR3 runs to 10 residues. Trimming took 10 bases from V and 8 from J, leaving 11 bases between them. The CDR3 DNA is TGTGCCATCGGGTCGGGAGGCTACACCTTC. This gives the protein CAIGSGGYTF.

This chain links TRBV5-1 with TRBJ2-1, with D possibly being TRBD2 (6 bases). CDR1 is SGHRS and CDR2 is YFSETQ in the germline V gene. The ends were cut back, 0 bases at V and 12 bases at J, with 16 bases in the middle. The CDR3 loop spans 14 amino acids. CDR3 amino acids: CASSLDMVAGRQFF. For the CDR3, the DNA is TGCGCCAGCAGCTTGGATATGGTGGCGGGGAGGCAGTTCTTC.